One sample yielded the 28 T cell receptor beta chains listed below, sequenced in a study of blood T cell repertoires in COVID-19. This table comes from immunoSEQ multiplex PCR, and its TCRdb copy is limited to in-frame clones, with some not included. Of 90,000 to 130,000 clones listed, more than 75% are singletons. The sample was peripheral blood. The receptors were gathered from a woman aged 45 to 65 with acute or convalescent COVID-19.

The V call is TRBV19, the J call TRBJ2-5; 9 nucleotides align to TRBD2. The CDR3 sequence is 15 residues long. The V segment lost 5 bases and the J segment 6 bases; nucleotides outside the gene matches: 10. Germline values: CDR1 LNHDA, CDR2 SQIVND (reference sequence). In DNA, the CDR3 is TGTGCCAGTAGTCCCCAGGCGGGAGGGGTGAAGACCCAGTACTTC. Amino acids: CASSPQAGGVKTQYF.

This clone came up once. The chain uses TRBV7-9 and TRBJ1-1, with D possibly being TRBD1 (6 bases). Per germline, CDR1 SEHNR and CDR2 FQNEAQ (reference sequence). Trimming took 2 bases from V and 0 from J, leaving 16 bases between them. The CDR3 has 17 amino acids. The chain's CDR3 is CASSLPGSGAMNTEAFF. In DNA form, the CDR3 reads TGTGCCAGCAGCTTACCGGGGTCAGGGGCTATGAACACTGAAGCTTTCTTT.

The genes are TRBV3-1 (or the pseudogene TRBV3-2) and TRBJ2-7; D not certain. V dropped 0 bases and J dropped 4 bases, with 16 bases sitting between them. The CDR3 is 16 amino acids. CDR1 LGHDT and CDR2 YNNKEL come from the germline V gene (reference sequence). The CDR3 DNA reads TGTGCCAGCAGCCAAGACTTGCCTAGAAGAGGTTACGAGCAGTACTTC. Translation: CASSQDLPRRGYEQYF.

The chain carries TRBV4-1 and TRBJ2-7, with 11 bases fitting TRBD2. The CDR3 sequence is 18 residues long. In germline, CDR1 is MGHRA, CDR2 YSYEKL. The J segment lost 1 base and the V segment lost 0 bases, leaving 8 bases of the junction unmatched. The CDR3 DNA follows: TGCGCCAGCAGCCAAGAAATTGGGGCTAGCGGGAGGTCCTACGAGCAGTACTTC. This encodes CASSQEIGASGRSYEQYF.

CDR3 DNA sequence: TGTGCCACCAGTGATTTGCGGGAGCAGTACTTC. It encodes CATSDLREQYF. The J gene is TRBJ2-7, the V gene TRBV24-1; no definite D call. The length of the CDR3 is 11 residues. Looked up from germline, CDR1 is KGHDR and CDR2 is SFDVKD. V gave up 0 bases and J gave up 7 bases, with 3 bases separating them.

By frequency in the sample, this clone is medium-sized (0.01 to 0.1%). This rearrangement joins TRBV28 to TRBJ1-1, with 7 bases matching TRBD1. Germline V gives CDR1 MDHEN, CDR2 SYDVKM. The CDR3 totals 13 residues. The V gene end was trimmed by 8 bases and the J gene end by 4 bases; junction bases not matched to a gene: 7. The CDR3 spells CASAADRVTEAFF. In DNA form, the CDR3 reads TGTGCCAGCGCCGCCGACAGGGTCACTGAAGCTTTCTTT.

The chain combines TRBV7-9 with TRBJ2-3; the D is unclear. The CDR3 has 13 residues. CDR1 and CDR2 (germline): SEHNR, FQNEAQ (reference sequence). The germline V and J ends were trimmed by 6 bases and 6 bases, with 13 bases remaining between them. CDR3 in DNA: TGTGCCAGCAGTCCTATTAATGAGGATACGCAGTATTTT. This gives the protein CASSPINEDTQYF.

The CDR3 region is CASSQERKQGGYTF. CDR3 in DNA: TGTGCCAGCAGCCAAGAGCGGAAACAGGGAGGCTACACCTTC. This chain uses TRBV3-1 (or the pseudogene TRBV3-2) with TRBJ1-2; a weak D match, TRBD1 (6 bases). Germline CDR1 is LGHDT and CDR2 is YNNKEL (reference sequence). Trimming took off 0 bases at V and 8 bases at J, with 13 bases between the two ends. The CDR3 is 14 residues long.

V gene TRBV18 combines with J gene TRBJ1-2; TRBD1 agrees at 8 bases. Per germline, CDR1 KGHSH and CDR2 LQKENI. The CDR3 has 15 residues. The V and J ends lost 2 bases and 1 base, in that order; junction bases with no gene match: 3. This chain's CDR3 is CASSPDDRGNYGYTF. The CDR3 region has the DNA TGTGCCAGCTCACCAGACGACAGGGGTAACTATGGCTACACCTTC.

This clone was counted a single time. The V call is TRBV6-1, the J call TRBJ1-2; 7 nucleotides align to TRBD1. The CDR3 spans 12 residues. Trimming at V came to 3 bases and at J to 5 bases, leaving 0 bases not matched to a gene. The germline gives CDR1 MNHNS, CDR2 SASEGT. The DNA of the CDR3 is TGTGCCAGCAGTGAGACAGGGTATGGCTACACCTTC. Translating gives CASSETGYGYTF.

The V and J genes are TRBV2 and TRBJ2-7; D gene uncertain. This CDR3 contains 12 residues. Germline assignment: CDR1 SNHLY and CDR2 FYNNEI. Deletions cut 11 bases from V and 5 bases from J, with 16 bases between. The CDR3, as DNA: TGTGCCCGGAGCAAGAGTCGGGACGAGCAGTACTTC. This translates into CARSKSRDEQYF.

CDR3 bases: TGTGCCACCCTAGGGACTAGCGTCGATGAGCAGTTCTTC. Protein product: CATLGTSVDEQFF. The chain joins TRBV6-5 to TRBJ2-1; 10 bases align to TRBD2. This CDR3 spans 13 amino acids. The J segment lost 8 bases and the V segment lost 10 bases, leaving 8 bases of the junction unmatched. Germline V gives CDR1 MNHEY, CDR2 SVGAGI.

The J gene is TRBJ2-5, the V gene TRBV11-1; 8 nucleotides match TRBD1. The CDR3 has 13 amino acids. V lost 4 bases, J lost 4 bases, and 2 bases stayed unmatched. Germline V gene lookup returns CDR1 SGHAT and CDR2 FQDESV (reference sequence). The CDR3 coding sequence is TGTGCCAGCAGCTCAGGGGGCCGAGAGACCCAGTACTTC. This encodes CASSSGGRETQYF.

This clone was seen just once. The V gene is TRBV5-1, the J gene TRBJ2-7; D might be TRBD1 (6 bases). The CDR3 sequence is 15 residues long. The germline gives CDR1 SGHRS, CDR2 YFSETQ. The germline V and J ends were trimmed by 1 base and 5 bases, with 16 bases remaining between them. This chain's CDR3 is CASSLSLGAVNEQYF. The CDR3 DNA follows: TGCGCCAGCAGCTTGTCTCTGGGGGCGGTTAACGAGCAGTACTTC. Full variable domain (rest looked up from reference TRBV5-1 and TRBJ2-7): KAGVTQTPRYLIKTRGQQVTLSCSPISGHRSVSWYQQTPGQGLQFLFEYFSETQRNKGNFPGRFSGRQFSNSRSEMNVSTLELGDSALYLCASSLSLGAVNEQYFGPGTRLTVT.

This clone came up once. The rearrangement uses TRBV5-1 and TRBJ2-7; D might be TRBD1 (5 bases). The length of the CDR3 is 12 residues. The V and J ends lost 4 bases and 3 bases respectively, with 8 bases between them. Germline V gene sequence: CDR1 SGHRS, CDR2 YFSETQ. The CDR3 reads CASSRDSYEQYF. Written as DNA, the CDR3 is TGCGCCAGCAGCAGAGACAGCTACGAGCAGTACTTC.

A single count supports this clone. The gene calls are TRBV28 and TRBJ2-1, with unresolved D. V was cut by 1 base and J by 5 bases, with 9 bases left in between. Germline V gene data show CDR1 as MDHEN and CDR2 as SYDVKM. The CDR3 sequence is 14 residues long. CDR3 region: CASSLSPRNNEQFF. CDR3 DNA sequence: TGTGCCAGCAGTTTATCCCCTAGAAACAATGAGCAGTTCTTC.

The chain carries TRBV5-5 and TRBJ1-2; TRBD1 aligns across 10 bases. Unmatched junction bases numbered 17, after V lost 3 bases and J lost 3 bases. From germline, CDR1 is SGHKS and CDR2 YYEKEE (reference sequence). This CDR3 spans 19 amino acids. The DNA of the CDR3 is TGTGCCAGCAGCTCCGCACTCTTGACTGGACAGGGGGGACACTATGGCTACACCTTC. This encodes CASSSALLTGQGGHYGYTF. Combining the CDR3 with reference TRBV5-5 and TRBJ1-2 gives the whole variable domain DAGVTQSPTHLIKTRGQQVTLRCSPISGHKSVSWYQQVLGQGPQFIFQYYEKEERGRGNFPDRFSARQFPNYSSELNVNALLLGDSALYLCASSSALLTGQGGHYGYTFGSGTRLTVV.

The CDR3 DNA reads TGTGCCAGCAGCTTAGGGGCGGAGCGGCAAGAGACCCAGTACTTC. The encoded protein is CASSLGAERQETQYF. The rearrangement joins TRBV11-2 to TRBJ2-5, with D perhaps TRBD2 (5 bases). Per the germline V gene, CDR1 is SGHAT and CDR2 is FQNNGV. The CDR3 is made up of 15 amino acids. Trimming cost V 1 base and J 2 bases, with 11 bases left between them.

V gene TRBV4-2 combines with J gene TRBJ2-3; TRBD2 aligns across 12 bases. CDR1 and CDR2 from the germline V gene are LGHNA and YNFKEQ. V lost 0 bases, J lost 6 bases, and 4 bases stayed unmatched. There are 16 residues in the CDR3. The CDR3 region has the DNA TGTGCCAGCAGCCAAGACGGGACTAGCGGGTCGGATACGCAGTATTTT. Translation: CASSQDGTSGSDTQYF.

The rearrangement uses TRBV11-2 and TRBJ2-2; 8 nucleotides align to TRBD2. The V segment lost 4 bases and the J segment 3 bases; nucleotides outside the gene matches: 4. Germline V lookup: CDR1 SGHAT, CDR2 FQNNGV. This CDR3 comprises 15 residues. The DNA of the CDR3 is TGTGCCAGCAGCTCTGCTAGCGGGTACACCGGGGAGCTGTTTTTT. Translating it yields CASSSASGYTGELFF.

This chain joins TRBV27 and TRBJ2-7, with 10 positions matching TRBD2. Germline V gene lookup returns CDR1 MNHEY and CDR2 SMNVEV (reference sequence). Unmatched junction bases numbered 7, after V lost 2 bases and J lost 3 bases. The length of the CDR3 is 16 residues. The CDR3 loop reads CASSLGLAATIYEQYF. The DNA for the CDR3 is TGTGCCAGCAGTTTAGGACTAGCGGCGACAATCTACGAGCAGTACTTC.

The chain couples TRBV5-1 to TRBJ2-7; D is undetermined. CDR3 length equals 11 residues. Trimming removed 0 bases from V and 7 bases from J, with 5 bases in between. Germline V gives CDR1 SGHRS, CDR2 YFSETQ. The chain's CDR3 is CASSLAGEQYF. The CDR3 DNA follows: TGCGCCAGCAGCTTGGCCGGTGAGCAGTACTTC.

The chain has TRBV30 and TRBJ1-6; D remains ambiguous. Germline CDR1 and CDR2: GTSNPN and SVGIG (reference sequence). Between the trimmed V and J ends, which lost 0 bases and 6 bases, there was a span of 6 bases. The CDR3 is 13 amino acids. CDR3: CAWSVSGNSPLHF. The CDR3, as DNA: TGTGCCTGGAGTGTGTCGGGTAATTCACCCCTCCACTTT.

The V gene is TRBV7-6, the J gene TRBJ1-1; tentatively, D is TRBD1 (6 bases). The V end was cut by 7 bases, the J end by 4 bases, with 16 bases between. CDR1 is SGHVS, CDR2 FNYEAQ, per germline. This CDR3 is 14 amino acids long. CDR3 loop: CASTEGETSTEAFF. In DNA, the CDR3 is TGTGCCAGCACCGAGGGGGAGACGAGCACTGAAGCTTTCTTT. Full variable domain (remainder filled in from reference TRBV7-6 and TRBJ1-1): GAGVSQSPRYKVTKRGQDVALRCDPISGHVSLYWYRQALGQGPEFLTYFNYEAQQDKSGLPNDRFSAERPEGSISTLTIQRTEQRDSAMYRCASTEGETSTEAFFGQGTRLTVV.

The chain combines TRBV6-1 with TRBJ2-7; D not resolved. Germline assignment: CDR1 MNHNS and CDR2 SASEGT. The CDR3 is 11 amino acids. Trimming left V 2 bases short and J 6 bases short, with 5 bases between. This chain's CDR3 is CASSEMREQYF. In nucleotides, the CDR3 is TGTGCCAGCAGTGAAATGCGCGAGCAGTACTTC.

The chain couples TRBV19 to TRBJ2-1, with D hard to call. The CDR3 spans 12 residues. Between the trimmed V and J ends, which lost 4 bases and 7 bases, there was a span of 8 bases. Germline CDR1 is LNHDA and CDR2 is SQIVND (reference sequence). CDR3 in amino acids: CASSKQRNEQFF. CDR3 DNA sequence: TGTGCCAGTAGTAAGCAGAGGAATGAGCAGTTCTTC.

The chain recombines TRBV5-1 with TRBJ2-1; weak D call: TRBD1 (5 bases). V gave up 1 base and J gave up 2 bases, with 10 bases separating them. CDR3 length: 15 amino acids. Germline-derived CDR1 and CDR2 are SGHRS and YFSETQ. The CDR3: CASSLFQGTYNEQFF. CDR3 DNA sequence: TGCGCCAGCAGCTTGTTCCAGGGTACCTACAATGAGCAGTTCTTC.

The V call is TRBV2, the J call TRBJ1-1, with D tentatively TRBD1 (5 bases). V shed 6 bases and J shed 1 base, with 15 bases lying between them. CDR3 length: 15 amino acids. Germline CDR1 is SNHLY and CDR2 is FYNNEI. The chain's CDR3 is CASSPPPQGNTEAFF. The DNA for the CDR3 is TGTGCCAGCAGCCCACCCCCCCAGGGGAACACTGAAGCTTTCTTT.